This note documents a single T cell receptor (beta chain) sequence. This specimen comes from a study of blood T cell repertoires in COVID-19. Study overall: Donors in the United States, Italy and Spain gave samples during acute or convalescent COVID-19. From T cells, B-cell-depleted T cells, or PBMCs came the material, which was cDNA or gDNA.

Original analysis: Using reference gene primer amplification, nucleated cell counts were estimated. Measured with immunoSEQ multiplex PCR; TCRdb has only the in-frame clones, and not every one. V, J and clone size were drawn from that table, and D and trimming were deduced from the DNA. The data show 130,000 or so clones, around nine tenths seen once. The CDR3 length is 14 residues. Germline-derived CDR1 and CDR2 are MDHEN and SYDVKM. The junction had 9 bases not matched to a gene; V was cut back by 10 bases and J by 6 bases. This sequence originates from a man aged 65-85 years with active COVID-19. The V gene is TRBV28, the J gene TRBJ1-4; 9 positions agree with TRBD1. The material sequenced was peripheral blood. CDR3 sequence (DNA): TGTGCCACCATAGAAGGGACAGGGTATGAAAAACTGTTTTTT. Translation: CATIEGTGYEKLFF.